The clone carrying this T cell receptor beta chain appeared a few times. Unique molecular identifiers were incorporated when the TCRbeta library was constructed. Each CDR3 protein gets one entry after TCRdb re-called the PCR reads with MiXCR. The sample records 45,000 or so distinct CDR3 sequences, about 47% being singletons. This entry is derived from a study of T-cell reconstitution after alpha-beta-depleted transplantation in children. The CDR3 has 17 residues. CDR1 is ENHRY and CDR2 is SYGVKD in the germline V gene. J lost 0 bases, V lost 2 bases, and 10 bases had no gene match. The specimen comprised peripheral blood, sampled before TCRalphabeta/CD19-depleted stem cell transplant. This sequence joins TRBV10-3 and TRBJ2-7, with 7 positions matching TRBD1. This TCR was recovered from a boy under two years old with SCID, due to receive a stem cell transplant. CDR3 coding DNA: TGTGCCATCAGTGAGAGATCCCGACAGGGACACTCCTACGAGCAGTACTTC. Protein: CAISERSRQGHSYEQYF.